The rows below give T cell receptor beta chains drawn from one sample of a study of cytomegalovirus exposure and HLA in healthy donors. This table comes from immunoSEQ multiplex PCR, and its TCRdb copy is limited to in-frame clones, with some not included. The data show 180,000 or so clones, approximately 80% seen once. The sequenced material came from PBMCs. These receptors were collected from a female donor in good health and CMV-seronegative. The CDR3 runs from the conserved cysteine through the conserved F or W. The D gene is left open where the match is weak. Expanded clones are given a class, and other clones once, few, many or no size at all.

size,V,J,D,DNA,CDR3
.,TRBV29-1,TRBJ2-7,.,TGCAGCGCCGTGGGGGGTGACTCCTACGAGCAGTACTTC,CSAVGGDSYEQYF
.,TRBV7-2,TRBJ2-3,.,TGTGCCAGCAGCTTAGTCCGCTTGGGCTCTAGCTTCGTGCATACGCAGTATTTT,CASSLVRLGSSFVHTQYF
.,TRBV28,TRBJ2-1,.,TGTGCCAGCAGTTCCGACAATGAGCAGTTCTTC,CASSSDNEQFF
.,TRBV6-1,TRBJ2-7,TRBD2,TGTGCCAGCAGTGAGGGACTAGCGGTTTTCTACGAGCAGTACTTC,CASSEGLAVFYEQYF
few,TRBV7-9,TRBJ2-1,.,TGTGCCAGCAGCTTACCGGCAGGGGAAGAGCAGTTCTTC,CASSLPAGEEQFF
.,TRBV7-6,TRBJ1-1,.,TGTGCCAGCAGCTTAGGCTACTTGAACACTGAAGCTTTCTTT,CASSLGYLNTEAFF
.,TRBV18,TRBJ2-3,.,TGTGCCAGCTCACTATCTAGCGTGGGCACAGATACGCAGTATTTT,CASSLSSVGTDTQYF
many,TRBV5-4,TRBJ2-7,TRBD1,TGTGCCAGCAGCGCCGGGACAGGGGGCCGCGACGAGCAGTACTTC,CASSAGTGGRDEQYF
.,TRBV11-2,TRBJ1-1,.,TGTGCCAGCAGCTTAGTGGCGGGAGAGAGCACTGAAGCTTTCTTT,CASSLVAGESTEAFF
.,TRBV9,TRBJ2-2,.,TGTGCCAGCAGCGTAGGTACCGGGGGTCGTCGGACCGGGGAGCTGTTTTTT,CASSVGTGGRRTGELFF
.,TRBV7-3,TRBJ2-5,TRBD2,TGTGCCAGCAGCTTTCAAGCGGGGGGAGAGACCCAGTACTTC,CASSFQAGGETQYF
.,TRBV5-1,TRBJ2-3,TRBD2,TGCGCCAGCAGCTTGGTGAGAGCGGGAGAAGATACGCAGTATTTT,CASSLVRAGEDTQYF
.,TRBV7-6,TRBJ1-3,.,TGTGCCAGCAGCTTAGGATCCAGAGGGACAACGGGAAACACCATATATTTT,CASSLGSRGTTGNTIYF
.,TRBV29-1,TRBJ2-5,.,TGCAGCGTGAGGATAGCGAAAGAGACCCAGTACTTC,CSVRIAKETQYF
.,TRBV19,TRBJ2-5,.,TGTGCCAGTAGTTGGGGGGCGGGGGCGGGAGAGACCCAGTACTTC,CASSWGAGAGETQYF
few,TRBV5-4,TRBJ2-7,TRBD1,TGTGCCAGCAGCCGGGACAGGTTCTACGAGCAGTACTTC,CASSRDRFYEQYF
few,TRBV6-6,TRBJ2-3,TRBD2,TGTGCCAGCAGTCGACAGGCTAGCGGGGGGAGAGATACGCAGTATTTT,CASSRQASGGRDTQYF